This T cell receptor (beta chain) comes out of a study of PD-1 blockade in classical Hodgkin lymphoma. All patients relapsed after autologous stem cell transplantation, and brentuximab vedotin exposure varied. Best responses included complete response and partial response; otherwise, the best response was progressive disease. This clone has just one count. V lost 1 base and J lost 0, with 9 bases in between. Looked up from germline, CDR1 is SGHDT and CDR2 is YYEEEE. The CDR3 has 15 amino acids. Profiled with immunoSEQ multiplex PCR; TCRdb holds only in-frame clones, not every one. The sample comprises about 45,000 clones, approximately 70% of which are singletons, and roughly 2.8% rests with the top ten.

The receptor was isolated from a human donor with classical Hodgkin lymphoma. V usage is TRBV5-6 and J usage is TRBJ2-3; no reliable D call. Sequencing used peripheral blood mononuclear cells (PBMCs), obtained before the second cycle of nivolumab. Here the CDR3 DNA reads TGTGCCAGCAGCTTGAAGAGATCTAGCACAGATACGCAGTATTTT. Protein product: CASSLKRSSTDTQYF. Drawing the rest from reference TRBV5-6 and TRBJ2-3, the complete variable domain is DAGVTQSPTHLIKTRGQQVTLRCSPKSGHDTVSWYQQALGQGPQFIFQYYEEEERQRGNFPDRFSGHQFPNYSSELNVNALLLGDSALYLCASSLKRSSTDTQYFGPGTRLTVL.